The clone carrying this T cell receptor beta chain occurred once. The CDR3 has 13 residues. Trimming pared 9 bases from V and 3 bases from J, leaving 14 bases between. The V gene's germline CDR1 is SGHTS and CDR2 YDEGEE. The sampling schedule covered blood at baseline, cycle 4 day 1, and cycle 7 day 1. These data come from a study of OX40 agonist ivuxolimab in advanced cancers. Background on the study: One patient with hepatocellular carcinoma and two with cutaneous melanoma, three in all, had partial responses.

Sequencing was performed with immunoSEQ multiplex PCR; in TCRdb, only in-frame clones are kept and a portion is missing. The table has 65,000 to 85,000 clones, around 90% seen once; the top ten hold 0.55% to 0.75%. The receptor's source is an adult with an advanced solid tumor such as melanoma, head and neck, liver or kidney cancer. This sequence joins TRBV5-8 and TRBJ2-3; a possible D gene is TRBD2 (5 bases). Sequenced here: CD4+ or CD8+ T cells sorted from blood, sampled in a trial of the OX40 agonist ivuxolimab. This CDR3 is CATNPGSTDTQYF. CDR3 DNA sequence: TGTGCCACCAACCCGGGATCAACAGATACGCAGTATTTT.